This TCR beta chain was retrieved from a study of blood T cell repertoires in COVID-19. In the original processing: Counts of nucleated cells, estimated from reference gene primer amplification, were obtained. Generated by immunoSEQ multiplex PCR, the TCRdb table keeps only in-frame clones and is missing some. The V and J calls and clone size are taken from that table; D and trimming were inferred from the DNA. The data contain approximately 150,000 clones, over 80% of them singletons. The V gene's germline CDR1 is SGHNT and CDR2 YYREEE (reference sequence). Trimming took 1 base from V and 1 from J; bases not matched to a gene: 5. This CDR3 region has 16 residues.

The V gene is TRBV5-4, the J gene TRBJ2-3; the match to TRBD2 covers 8 bases. The specimen was peripheral blood. This receptor was identified in a woman aged 45 to 65 with acute or convalescent COVID-19. CDR3 DNA: TGTGCCAGCAGCTTGCCCGACGGGGGGGGCACAGATACGCAGTATTTT. Its translation is CASSLPDGGGTDTQYF.